This T cell receptor beta chain appears in the sequencing data of a study of Ad26.COV2.S vaccination and SARS-CoV-2 variants. Treatment reported: roughly 20 received Ad26.COV2.S at low or high dose, single or two shots; 5 received placebo; per-sample allocation not given. Material that was analyzed had been drawn on day 63 after the first vaccine or placebo injection. Germline V gene data show CDR1 as LGHDT and CDR2 as YNNKEL (reference sequence). With 1 base removed from V and 0 bases from J, the gap between germline ends came to 7 bases. This CDR3 comprises 15 residues. The assay was immunoSEQ multiplex PCR, and TCRdb's table has in-frame clones only and misses some. This table holds 200,000 to 300,000 clones, 87% found once.

This clonotype originated in a person aged 18-65 years who received the Ad26.COV2.S COVID-19 vaccine or a placebo. This material consisted of peripheral blood, taken in a trial of Ad26.COV2.S vaccine versus placebo. The gene calls are TRBV3-1 (or the pseudogene TRBV3-2) and TRBJ1-3, with D unclear. The CDR3 sequence: CASSQVMASGNTIYF. CDR3 DNA sequence: TGTGCCAGCAGCCAAGTGATGGCCTCTGGAAACACCATATATTTT.